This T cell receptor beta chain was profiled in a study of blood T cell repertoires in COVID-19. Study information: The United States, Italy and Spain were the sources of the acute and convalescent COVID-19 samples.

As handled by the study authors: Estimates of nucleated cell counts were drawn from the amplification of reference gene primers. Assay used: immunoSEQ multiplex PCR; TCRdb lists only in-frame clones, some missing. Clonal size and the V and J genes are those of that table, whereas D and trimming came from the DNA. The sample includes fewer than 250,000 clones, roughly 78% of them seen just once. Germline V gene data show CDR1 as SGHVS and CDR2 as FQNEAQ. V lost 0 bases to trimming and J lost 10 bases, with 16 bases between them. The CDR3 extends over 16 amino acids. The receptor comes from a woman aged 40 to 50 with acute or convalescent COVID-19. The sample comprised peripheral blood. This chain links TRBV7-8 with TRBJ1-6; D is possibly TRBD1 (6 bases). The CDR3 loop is CASSLAREAGVSPLHF. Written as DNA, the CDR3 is TGTGCCAGCAGCTTAGCGCGAGAGGCAGGGGTCTCACCCCTCCACTTT.